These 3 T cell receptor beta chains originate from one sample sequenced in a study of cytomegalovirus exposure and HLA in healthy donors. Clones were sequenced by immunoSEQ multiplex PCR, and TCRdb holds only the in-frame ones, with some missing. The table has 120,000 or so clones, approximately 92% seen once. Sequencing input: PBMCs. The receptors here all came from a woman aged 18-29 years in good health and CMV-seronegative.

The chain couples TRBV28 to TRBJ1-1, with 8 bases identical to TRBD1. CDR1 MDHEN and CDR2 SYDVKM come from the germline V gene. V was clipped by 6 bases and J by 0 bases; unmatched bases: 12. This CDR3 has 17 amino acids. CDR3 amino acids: CASSRGRRGLMNTEAFF. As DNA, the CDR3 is TGTGCCAGCAGCCGAGGCCGCAGGGGGCTCATGAACACTGAAGCTTTCTTT.

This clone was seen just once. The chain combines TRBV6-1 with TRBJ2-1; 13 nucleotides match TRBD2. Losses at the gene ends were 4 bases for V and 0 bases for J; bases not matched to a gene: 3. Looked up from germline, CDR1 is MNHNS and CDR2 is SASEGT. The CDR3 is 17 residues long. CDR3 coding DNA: TGTGCCAGCAGTGGGACTAGCGGGGGCCTCTCCTACAATGAGCAGTTCTTC. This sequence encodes CASSGTSGGLSYNEQFF.

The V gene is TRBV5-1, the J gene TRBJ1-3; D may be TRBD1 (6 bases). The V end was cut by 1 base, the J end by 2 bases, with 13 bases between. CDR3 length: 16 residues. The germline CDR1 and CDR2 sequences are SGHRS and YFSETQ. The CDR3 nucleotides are TGCGCCAGCAGCTTGAGGGACATCACCCCTGGAAACACCATATATTTT. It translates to CASSLRDITPGNTIYF. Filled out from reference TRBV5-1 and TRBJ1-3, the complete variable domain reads KAGVTQTPRYLIKTRGQQVTLSCSPISGHRSVSWYQQTPGQGLQFLFEYFSETQRNKGNFPGRFSGRQFSNSRSEMNVSTLELGDSALYLCASSLRDITPGNTIYFGEGSWLTVV.